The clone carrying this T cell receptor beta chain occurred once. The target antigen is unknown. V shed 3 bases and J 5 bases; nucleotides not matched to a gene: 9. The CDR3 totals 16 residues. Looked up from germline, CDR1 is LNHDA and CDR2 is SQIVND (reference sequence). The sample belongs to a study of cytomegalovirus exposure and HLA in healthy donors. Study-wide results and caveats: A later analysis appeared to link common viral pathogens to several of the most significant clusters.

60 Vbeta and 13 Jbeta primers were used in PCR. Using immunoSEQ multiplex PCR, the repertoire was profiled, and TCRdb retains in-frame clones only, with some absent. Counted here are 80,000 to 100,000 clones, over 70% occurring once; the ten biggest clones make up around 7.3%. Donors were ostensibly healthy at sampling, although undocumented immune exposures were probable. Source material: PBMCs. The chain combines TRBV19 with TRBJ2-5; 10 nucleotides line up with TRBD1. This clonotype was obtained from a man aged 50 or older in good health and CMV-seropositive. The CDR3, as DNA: TGTGCCAGTAGTATCCCGACAGGGGGCCGTCGCGAGACCCAGTACTTC. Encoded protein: CASSIPTGGRRETQYF. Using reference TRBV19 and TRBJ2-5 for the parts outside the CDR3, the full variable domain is DGGITQSPKYLFRKEGQNVTLSCEQNLNHDAMYWYRQDPGQGLRLIYYSQIVNDFQKGDIAEGYSVSREKKESFPLTVTSAQKNPTAFYLCASSIPTGGRRETQYFGPGTRLLVL.